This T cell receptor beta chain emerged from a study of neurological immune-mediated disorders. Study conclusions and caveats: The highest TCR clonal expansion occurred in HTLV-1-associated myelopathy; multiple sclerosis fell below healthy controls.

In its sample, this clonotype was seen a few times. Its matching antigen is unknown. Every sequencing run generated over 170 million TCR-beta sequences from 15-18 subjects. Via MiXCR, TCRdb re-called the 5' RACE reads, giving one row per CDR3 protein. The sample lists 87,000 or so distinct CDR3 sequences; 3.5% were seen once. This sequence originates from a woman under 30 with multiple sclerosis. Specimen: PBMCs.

The CDR3 sequence: CASSWLRSGNTIYF. DNA of the CDR3: TGTGCCAGCAGCTGGCTCCGCTCTGGAAACACCATATATTTT. V gene TRBV11-2 combines with J gene TRBJ1-3, with D unclear. Looked up from germline, CDR1 is SGHAT and CDR2 is FQNNGV. The germline V and J ends were trimmed by 4 bases and 0 bases, with 7 bases remaining between them. There are 14 residues in the CDR3. Supplemented by reference TRBV11-2 and TRBJ1-3, the full variable domain reads EAGVAQSPRYKIIEKRQSVAFWCNPISGHATLYWYQQILGQGPKLLIQFQNNGVVDDSQLPKDRFSAERLKGVDSTLKIQPAKLEDSAVYLCASSWLRSGNTIYFGEGSWLTVV.